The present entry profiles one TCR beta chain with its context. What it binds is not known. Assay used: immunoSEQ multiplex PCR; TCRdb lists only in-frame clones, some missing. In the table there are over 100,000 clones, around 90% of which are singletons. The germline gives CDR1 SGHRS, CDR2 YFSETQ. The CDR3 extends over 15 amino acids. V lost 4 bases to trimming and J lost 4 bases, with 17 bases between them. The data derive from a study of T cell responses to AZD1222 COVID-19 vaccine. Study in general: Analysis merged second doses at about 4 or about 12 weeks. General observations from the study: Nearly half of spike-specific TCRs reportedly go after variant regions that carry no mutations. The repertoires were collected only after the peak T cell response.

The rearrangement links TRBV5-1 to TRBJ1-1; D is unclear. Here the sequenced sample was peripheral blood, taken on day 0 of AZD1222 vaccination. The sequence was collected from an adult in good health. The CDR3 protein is CASSLGRTKGTEAFF. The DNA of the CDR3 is TGCGCCAGCAGCCTCGGACGGACGAAGGGCACTGAAGCTTTCTTT.